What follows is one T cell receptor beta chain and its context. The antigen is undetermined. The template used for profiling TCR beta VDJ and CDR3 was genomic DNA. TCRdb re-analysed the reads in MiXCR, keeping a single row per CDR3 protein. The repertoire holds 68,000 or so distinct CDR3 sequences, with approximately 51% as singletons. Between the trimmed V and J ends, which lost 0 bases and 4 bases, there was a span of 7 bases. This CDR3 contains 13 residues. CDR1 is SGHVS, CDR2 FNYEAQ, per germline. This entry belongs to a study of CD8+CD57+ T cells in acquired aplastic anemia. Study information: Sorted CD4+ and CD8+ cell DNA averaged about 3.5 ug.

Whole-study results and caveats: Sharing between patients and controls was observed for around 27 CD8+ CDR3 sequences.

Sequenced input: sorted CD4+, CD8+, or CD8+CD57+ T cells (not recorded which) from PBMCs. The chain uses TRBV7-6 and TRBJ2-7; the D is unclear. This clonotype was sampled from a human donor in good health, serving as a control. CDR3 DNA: TGTGCCAGCAGCTTAGCCAGCGATTACGAGCAGTACTTC. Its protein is CASSLASDYEQYF.